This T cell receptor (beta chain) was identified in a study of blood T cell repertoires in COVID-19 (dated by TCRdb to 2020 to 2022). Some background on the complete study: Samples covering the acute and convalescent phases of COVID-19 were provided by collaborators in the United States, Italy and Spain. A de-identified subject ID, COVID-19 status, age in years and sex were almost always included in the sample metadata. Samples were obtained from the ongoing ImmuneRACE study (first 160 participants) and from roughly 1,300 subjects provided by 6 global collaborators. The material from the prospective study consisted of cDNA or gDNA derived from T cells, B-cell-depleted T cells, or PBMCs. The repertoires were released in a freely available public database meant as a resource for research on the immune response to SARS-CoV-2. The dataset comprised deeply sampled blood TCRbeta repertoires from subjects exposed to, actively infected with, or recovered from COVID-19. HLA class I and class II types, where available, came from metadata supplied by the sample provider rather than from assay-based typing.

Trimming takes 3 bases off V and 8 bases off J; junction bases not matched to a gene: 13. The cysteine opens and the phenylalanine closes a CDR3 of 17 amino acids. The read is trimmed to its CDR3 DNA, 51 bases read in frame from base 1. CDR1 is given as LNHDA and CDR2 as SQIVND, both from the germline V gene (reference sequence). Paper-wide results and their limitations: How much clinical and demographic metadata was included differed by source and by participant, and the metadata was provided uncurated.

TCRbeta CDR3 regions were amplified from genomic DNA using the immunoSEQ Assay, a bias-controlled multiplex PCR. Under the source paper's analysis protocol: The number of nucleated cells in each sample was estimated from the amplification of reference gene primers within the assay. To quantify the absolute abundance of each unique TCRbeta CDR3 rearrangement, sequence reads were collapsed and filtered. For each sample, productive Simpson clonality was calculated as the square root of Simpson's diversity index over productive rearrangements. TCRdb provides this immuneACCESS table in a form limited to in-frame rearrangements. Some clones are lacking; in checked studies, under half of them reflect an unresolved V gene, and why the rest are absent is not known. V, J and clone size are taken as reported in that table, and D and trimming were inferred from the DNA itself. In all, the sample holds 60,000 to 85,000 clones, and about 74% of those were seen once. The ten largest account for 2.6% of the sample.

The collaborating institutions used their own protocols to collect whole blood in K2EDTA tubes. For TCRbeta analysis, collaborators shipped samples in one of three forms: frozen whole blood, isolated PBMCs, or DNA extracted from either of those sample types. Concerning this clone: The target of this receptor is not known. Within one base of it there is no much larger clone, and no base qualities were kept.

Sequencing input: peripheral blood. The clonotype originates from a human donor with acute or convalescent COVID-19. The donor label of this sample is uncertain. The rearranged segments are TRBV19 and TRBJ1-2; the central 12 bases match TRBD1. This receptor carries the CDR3 CASSILPPGQGARGYTF. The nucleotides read TGTGCCAGTAGTATTCTTCCACCGGGACAGGGGGCACGGGGCTACACCTTC.